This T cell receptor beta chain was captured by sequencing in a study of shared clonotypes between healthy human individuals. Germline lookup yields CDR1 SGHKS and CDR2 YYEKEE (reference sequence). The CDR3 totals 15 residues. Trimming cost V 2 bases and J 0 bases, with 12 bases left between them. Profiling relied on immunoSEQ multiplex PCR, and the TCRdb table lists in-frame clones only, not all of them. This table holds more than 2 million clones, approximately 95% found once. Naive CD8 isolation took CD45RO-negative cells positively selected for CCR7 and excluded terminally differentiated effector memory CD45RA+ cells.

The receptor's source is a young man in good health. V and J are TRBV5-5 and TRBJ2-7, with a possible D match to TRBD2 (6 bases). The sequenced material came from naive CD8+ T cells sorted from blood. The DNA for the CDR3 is TGTGCCAGCAGCTTCGGCGGGGCCTACTCCTACGAGCAGTACTTC. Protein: CASSFGGAYSYEQYF.